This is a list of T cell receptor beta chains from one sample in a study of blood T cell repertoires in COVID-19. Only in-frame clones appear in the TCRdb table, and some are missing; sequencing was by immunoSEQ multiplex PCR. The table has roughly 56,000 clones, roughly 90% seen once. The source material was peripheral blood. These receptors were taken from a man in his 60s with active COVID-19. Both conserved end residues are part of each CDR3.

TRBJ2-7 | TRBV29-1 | CSAGTGLYEQYF
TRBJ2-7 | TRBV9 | CASSPEGGGYEQYF
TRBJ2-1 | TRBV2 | CASRPGGYEQFF
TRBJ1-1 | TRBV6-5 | CASSHSGGTEAFF
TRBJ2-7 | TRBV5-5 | CASSLRVGEQYF
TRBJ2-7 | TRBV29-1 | CSVLLLGGPYEQYF
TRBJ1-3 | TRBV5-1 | CASSSGQGVFSGNTIYF
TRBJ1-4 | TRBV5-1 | CASRRQGARDEKLFF
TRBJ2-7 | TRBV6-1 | CASSDRVFSYEQYF
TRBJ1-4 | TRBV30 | CAWSVRQGSEKLFF
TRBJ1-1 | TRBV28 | CASVGKDRGPTEAFF